This TCR beta chain comes out of a study of type 1 and type 2 diabetes patients. The PCR template was genomic DNA. Amplification of the beta chain CDR3 used 30 forward and 13 reverse multiplex primers. TCRdb reprocessed the multiplex PCR reads with MiXCR, giving one entry per CDR3 protein. The table has 270,000 or so distinct CDR3 sequences, around 47% seen once. This clonotype was counted between two and nine times. Antigen specificity is unknown. Study observations and caveats: Some HECs seen only in T1D might also appear in more T2D or control samples. Groups were not age- or gender-matched, which may bias interpretation.

The sequence was collected from a man aged 18 to 29 with type 2 diabetes. Sequencing was carried out using peripheral blood mononuclear cells (PBMCs).

The CDR3 spells CASNVGSYNEQFF. The CDR3 DNA reads TGTGCCAGCAACGTCGGATCCTACAATGAGCAGTTCTTC. This chain uses TRBV2 with TRBJ2-1, with D uncertain. The CDR3 is 13 amino acids. V lost 7 bases and J 1 base, leaving 8 bases between the germline ends. Germline V gives CDR1 SNHLY, CDR2 FYNNEI. Supplemented by reference TRBV2 and TRBJ2-1, the full variable domain reads EPEVTQTPSHQVTQMGQEVILRCVPISNHLYFYWYRQILGQKVEFLVSFYNNEISEKSEIFDDQFSVERPDGSNFTLKIRSTKLEDSAMYFCASNVGSYNEQFFGPGTRLTVL.